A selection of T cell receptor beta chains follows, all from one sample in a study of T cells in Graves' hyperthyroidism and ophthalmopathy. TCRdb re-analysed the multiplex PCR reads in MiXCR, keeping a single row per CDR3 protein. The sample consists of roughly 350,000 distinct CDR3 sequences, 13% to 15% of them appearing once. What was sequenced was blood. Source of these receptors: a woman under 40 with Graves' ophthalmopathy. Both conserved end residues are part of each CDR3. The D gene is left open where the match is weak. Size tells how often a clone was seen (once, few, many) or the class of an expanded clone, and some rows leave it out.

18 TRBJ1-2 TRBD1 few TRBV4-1 CASSQGVVTGGLGNGYTF TGCGCCAGCAGCCAAGGAGTAGTGACAGGGGGACTTGGGAATGGCTACACCTTC
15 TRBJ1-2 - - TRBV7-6 CASSLKGSEVDGYTF TGTGCCAGCAGCTTAAAGGGATCAGAGGTGGATGGCTACACCTTC
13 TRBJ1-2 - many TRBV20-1 CSATWTSRDGYTF TGCAGTGCTACTTGGACAAGCCGGGATGGCTACACCTTC
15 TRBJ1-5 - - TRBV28 CASRRRTPVGQPQHF TGTGCCAGCCGCCGGAGGACCCCCGTTGGGCAGCCCCAGCATTTT
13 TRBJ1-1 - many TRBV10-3 CAITTEGNTEAFF TGTGCCATCACTACCGAGGGCAACACTGAAGCTTTCTTT
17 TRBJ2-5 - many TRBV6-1 CASTALPSWGSVETQYF TGTGCCAGCACCGCACTCCCTTCGTGGGGAAGCGTAGAGACCCAGTACTTC
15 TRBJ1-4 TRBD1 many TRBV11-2 CASSTGVGTNEKLFF TGTGCCAGCAGCACAGGGGTTGGGACTAATGAAAAACTGTTTTTT
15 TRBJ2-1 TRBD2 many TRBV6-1 CASSPTSGPYNEQFF TGTGCCAGCAGTCCGACTAGCGGGCCCTACAATGAGCAGTTCTTC
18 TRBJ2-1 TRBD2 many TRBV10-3 CAISGSNPTSGGENEQFF TGTGCCATCAGTGGTAGCAACCCGACTAGCGGGGGGGAGAATGAGCAGTTCTTC
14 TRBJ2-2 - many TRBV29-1 CSVRAGMFTGELFF TGCAGCGTTCGGGCAGGGATGTTTACCGGGGAGCTGTTTTTT
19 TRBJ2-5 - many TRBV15 CATSRDLVQLRGIQETQYF TGTGCCACCAGCAGAGATCTCGTACAGCTTAGGGGGATACAAGAGACCCAGTACTTC
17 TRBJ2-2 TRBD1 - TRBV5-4 CASSAAYRGLRTGELFF TGTGCCAGCAGCGCCGCCTACAGGGGCCTGAGGACCGGGGAGCTGTTTTTT
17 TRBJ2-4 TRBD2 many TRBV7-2 CASSPGLAGLAKNIQYF TGTGCCAGCAGCCCAGGACTAGCGGGGTTAGCCAAAAACATTCAGTACTTC
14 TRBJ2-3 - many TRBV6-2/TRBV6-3 CASSLGRESDTQYF TGTGCCAGCAGTTTGGGCAGGGAGTCAGATACGCAGTATTTT